This entry lists 10 T cell receptor beta chains sequenced from one sample in a study of T cell responses to AZD1222 COVID-19 vaccine. Here immunoSEQ multiplex PCR was the method, and the copy in TCRdb shows in-frame clones only, minus some. The table records about 110,000 clones, 85% to 90% of them present only once. The sequenced sample was peripheral blood, obtained on day 0 of AZD1222 vaccination. The source is an adult in good health.

CDR3 region: CASSQDSGTGGQPQHF. CDR3 sequence (DNA): TGTGCCAGCAGCCAAGATTCGGGGACAGGGGGGCAGCCCCAGCATTTT. The chain uses TRBV4-2 and TRBJ1-5, with 11 nucleotides matching TRBD1. V dropped 0 bases and J dropped 7; count of bases not matched to a gene: 5. The CDR3 is 16 residues long. Germline CDR1 LGHNA, CDR2 YNFKEQ.

J is TRBJ1-4 and V is TRBV2; no clear D. V was trimmed by 6 bases and J by 5 bases, leaving 13 bases between them. Germline assignment: CDR1 SNHLY and CDR2 FYNNEI. There are 14 residues in the CDR3. As DNA, the CDR3 is TGTGCCAGCAGGTGGGCGGAAAGAAATGAAAAACTGTTTTTT. Translated, it gives CASRWAERNEKLFF.

This clone was detected once. This chain uses TRBV5-1 with TRBJ2-7, with a weak D call TRBD2 (6 bases). There are 15 residues in the CDR3. Trimming shortened V by 1 base and J by 2 bases, and 13 bases separated the two germline ends. The germline gives CDR1 SGHRS, CDR2 YFSETQ. CDR3 nucleotide sequence: TGCGCCAGCAGCTTGTCTAGCGCGTCCACCTACGAGCAGTACTTC. Residues: CASSLSSASTYEQYF.

This chain links TRBV19 with TRBJ1-1, with 8 bases identical to TRBD1. The germline gives CDR1 LNHDA, CDR2 SQIVND (reference sequence). The CDR3 covers 15 residues. V lost 7 bases to trimming and J lost 6 bases; unmatched junction nucleotides: 13. As DNA, the CDR3 is TGTGCCAGTATCCCACAGAGGACAGGGAGGCCTGAAGCTTTCTTT. Amino acids: CASIPQRTGRPEAFF.

V usage is TRBV4-3 and J usage is TRBJ1-3, with D possibly TRBD1 on 6 matching bases. V was trimmed by 1 base and J by 4 bases, leaving 17 bases between them. CDR3 length: 17 residues. Germline V gives CDR1 LGHNA, CDR2 YSLEER. CDR3 residues: CASSQGWGGATGNTIYF. The CDR3 nucleotides read TGCGCCAGCAGCCAAGGGTGGGGGGGCGCAACGGGAAACACCATATATTTT.

The chain is built from TRBV4-3 and TRBJ2-2; 7 bases are a match to TRBD1. Germline CDR1 and CDR2: LGHNA and YSLEER. After removal of 4 bases from V and 6 bases from J, the junction contained 8 bases not matched to a gene. This CDR3 spans 15 amino acids. CDR3 sequence: CASSRDRDLAGELFF. The CDR3 coding sequence is TGCGCCAGCAGCCGAGACAGGGATCTTGCCGGGGAGCTGTTTTTT.

The V and J genes are TRBV5-6 and TRBJ1-1; D unresolved. CDR3 length: 13 amino acids. Germline values: CDR1 SGHDT, CDR2 YYEEEE. With 2 bases removed from V and 6 bases from J, the gap between germline ends came to 11 bases. The CDR3 nucleotides are TGTGCCAGCAGCTTCGCCGGGGTAGCTGAAGCTTTCTTT. It codes for CASSFAGVAEAFF.

Only a few counts were recorded for this clone. J is TRBJ2-5 and V is TRBV21-1. TRBV21-1 is listed as a pseudogene. The CDR3 has 12 amino acids. The CDR3 nucleotides read TGTGCCAGCAAGGAAGAACAAGAGACCCAGTACTTC. Translated: CASKEEQETQYF.

This clone was recorded only once. The V call is TRBV5-1, the J call TRBJ1-3; D is unclear. CDR3 size: 15 residues. The V end lost 2 bases, the J end lost 0 bases, and 9 bases lay between the germline ends. Looked up from germline, CDR1 is SGHRS and CDR2 is YFSETQ. DNA of the CDR3: TGCGCCAGCAGCTTCTTCCGGGACTCTGGAAACACCATATATTTT. Amino acid sequence: CASSFFRDSGNTIYF.

The chain uses TRBV11-2 and TRBJ2-7; 10 bases match TRBD2. The germline V gene has CDR1 SGHAT and CDR2 FQNNGV. The CDR3 covers 16 residues. V lost 3 bases and J lost 5; bases outside the gene matches: 10. Here the CDR3 reads CASSLVYSGRIDEQYF. Here the CDR3 DNA reads TGTGCCAGCAGCTTGGTTTATAGCGGGAGGATCGACGAGCAGTACTTC.